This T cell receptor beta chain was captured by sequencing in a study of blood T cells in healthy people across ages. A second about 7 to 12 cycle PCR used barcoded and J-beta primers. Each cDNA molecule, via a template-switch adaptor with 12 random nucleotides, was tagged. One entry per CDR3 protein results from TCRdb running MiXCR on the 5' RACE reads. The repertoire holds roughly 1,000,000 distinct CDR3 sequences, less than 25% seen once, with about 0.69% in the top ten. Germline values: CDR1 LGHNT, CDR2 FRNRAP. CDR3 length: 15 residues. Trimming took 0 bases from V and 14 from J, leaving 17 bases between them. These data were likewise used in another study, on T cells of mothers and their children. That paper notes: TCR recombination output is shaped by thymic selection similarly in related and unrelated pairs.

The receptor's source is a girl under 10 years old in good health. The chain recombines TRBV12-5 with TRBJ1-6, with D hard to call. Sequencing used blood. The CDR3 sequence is CASGLVVSLEYTLHF. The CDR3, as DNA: TGTGCTAGTGGTTTGGTAGTCAGCCTGGAGTATACCCTCCACTTT.